Listed below are T cell receptor beta chains from one sample, sequenced in a study of CD8 T cells in ankylosing spondylitis. TCRdb recomputed calls from the 5' RACE reads with MiXCR, one row per CDR3 protein. The table lists a few hundred thousand distinct CDR3 sequences, 15% to 20% of them singletons. Sequencing input: blood, either unsorted or a sorted T cell fraction (not recorded which). These TCRs come from a male donor with ankylosing spondylitis. Both conserved end residues are part of each CDR3. D genes are given only for firm matches. Not every row has a clone size; where given, it reads once, few, many or a size class.

J gene,D gene,clone size,CDR3 length,V gene,CDR3 DNA,CDR3 protein
TRBJ2-1,.,many,15,TRBV6-1,TGTGCCAGCAGTGTTGACGAGAGCTCCTACAATGAGCAGTTCTTC,CASSVDESSYNEQFF
TRBJ2-7,TRBD2,few,14,TRBV27,TGTGCCAGCAGTTTTAGCGGGATTGAGTACGAGCAGTACTTC,CASSFSGIEYEQYF
TRBJ2-1,.,.,13,TRBV19,TGTGCCAGCGACGGGCGCCGGGGCAATGAGCAGTTCTTC,CASDGRRGNEQFF
TRBJ2-4,TRBD2,.,15,TRBV20-1,TGCAGTGCCGTCCCGGGACTAGAGGCCAAAAACATTCAGTACTTC,CSAVPGLEAKNIQYF
TRBJ2-1,.,.,15,TRBV19,TGTGCCAGTAGTATATTCCCACGAGGAGGCGATGAGCAGTTCTTC,CASSIFPRGGDEQFF
TRBJ2-5,TRBD2,few,15,TRBV27,TGTGCCAGCAGTTTCCTAGCGGGAGTAGGGGAGACCCAGTACTTC,CASSFLAGVGETQYF
TRBJ2-7,.,few,16,TRBV4-1,TGCGCCAGCAGCCAAGCGGTCCCGACTAGTCCCTACGAGCAGTACTTC,CASSQAVPTSPYEQYF
TRBJ2-2,TRBD2,.,16,TRBV7-6,TGTGCCAGCAGCTTGTTAGCGGGGGATTTCACCGGGGAGCTGTTTTTT,CASSLLAGDFTGELFF
TRBJ2-1,.,.,10,TRBV20-1,TGCAGTGCTCAACTACTTGAGCAGTTCTTC,CSAQLLEQFF
TRBJ1-1,.,few,18,TRBV14,TGTGCCAGCAGCCACGAATTTTTGGGGCGCGGGGTGTACACTGAAGCTTTCTTT,CASSHEFLGRGVYTEAFF
TRBJ2-7,.,few,12,TRBV29-1,TGCAGCGTTGCGGTATACTCCTACGAGCAGTACTTC,CSVAVYSYEQYF
TRBJ2-1,TRBD2,many,14,TRBV5-1,TGCGCCAGCAGCCCATTCCTAGCGGGAGACGAGCAGTTCTTC,CASSPFLAGDEQFF
TRBJ2-3,.,.,14,TRBV6-1,TGTGCCAGCAGTGGAGACAGCCCCATAGATACGCAGTATTTT,CASSGDSPIDTQYF
TRBJ2-5,.,many,11,TRBV6-2/TRBV6-3,TGTGCCAGCAGCCCGAGAGAGACCCAGTACTTC,CASSPRETQYF
TRBJ2-1,.,many,14,TRBV12-3/TRBV12-4,TGTGCCACCTCGCCCGGGACACCCTACAATGAGCAGTTCTTC,CATSPGTPYNEQFF
TRBJ2-3,TRBD2,.,16,TRBV4-1,TGCGCCAGCAGCCAGGGACTAGCGGGGTACACAGATACGCAGTATTTT,CASSQGLAGYTDTQYF
TRBJ2-1,.,few,11,TRBV5-1,TGCGCCAGCAGCGTCGTCGGTGAGCAGTTCTTC,CASSVVGEQFF
TRBJ2-1,TRBD2,few,15,TRBV20-1,TGCAGTGCCCAAGGGCTAGCGGAGACCTACAATGAGCAGTTCTTC,CSAQGLAETYNEQFF
TRBJ2-7,.,many,12,TRBV7-9,TGTGCCAGCAGCTTAGGGTCCTACGAGCAGTACTTC,CASSLGSYEQYF
TRBJ2-2,.,few,16,TRBV7-9,TGTGCCAGCAGCTTAGATGGCGGCACGAACACCGGGGAGCTGTTTTTT,CASSLDGGTNTGELFF
TRBJ2-2,.,.,16,TRBV7-8,TGTGCCAGCAGCCGGGGCTTGGAAATTGGCACCGGGGAGCTGTTTTTT,CASSRGLEIGTGELFF
TRBJ2-1,.,.,14,TRBV15,TGTGCCACCAGCGTAGACTTGGGCCCGAATGAGCAGTTCTTC,CATSVDLGPNEQFF
TRBJ2-1,.,few,15,TRBV12-3/TRBV12-4,TGTGCCAGCAGTCCATCCGGGACTCAATACAATGAGCAGTTCTTC,CASSPSGTQYNEQFF
TRBJ2-3,.,few,16,TRBV15,TGTGCCACCAGCAGAGCTCAATCATTAGAAATCAATACGCAGTATTTT,CATSRAQSLEINTQYF
TRBJ2-7,TRBD1,many,14,TRBV7-9,TGTGCCAGCAGCCTAGGGACAGGGGTTTGGGAGCAGTACTTC,CASSLGTGVWEQYF
TRBJ2-7,.,few,14,TRBV20-1,TGCAGTGCTAGAGATTCAGGGGATTCCTACGAGCAGTACTTC,CSARDSGDSYEQYF
TRBJ1-2,.,.,13,TRBV3-1,TGTGCCAGCAGCACGCCCGGGGTCTATGGCTACACCTTC,CASSTPGVYGYTF
TRBJ2-1,.,few,13,TRBV15,TGTGCCACCAGCAGAAACAGAAACAATGAGCAGTTCTTC,CATSRNRNNEQFF
TRBJ2-5,.,.,10,TRBV29-1,TGCAGCGTGGTCAAAGAGACCCAGTACTTC,CSVVKETQYF
TRBJ1-1,.,few,13,TRBV11-2,TGTGCCAGCAGCTTAGACGTGGGGACTGAAGCTTTCTTT,CASSLDVGTEAFF
TRBJ1-4,.,.,14,TRBV4-1,TGCGCCAGCAGCGAGGGAGGGGCTGGGGAAAAACTGTTTTTT,CASSEGGAGEKLFF
TRBJ2-1,TRBD2,many,16,TRBV6-4,TGTGCCAGCAGTGACGATGGGACTAGCGGGGCTCGGGAGCAGTTCTTC,CASSDDGTSGAREQFF
TRBJ1-1,TRBD1,few,15,TRBV10-2,TGCGCCAGCACCAGTCCCGGGACAGGGAACACTGAAGCTTTCTTT,CASTSPGTGNTEAFF